This record looks at one T cell receptor beta chain sequence and its context. Its antigen is still unknown. This entry comes from a study of T cell responses to AZD1222 COVID-19 vaccine. General study results and limits: Donors were chiefly white British, with a greater number of females, and clonal diversity was perhaps underestimated. It was only after the peak T cell response that any repertoires were sampled. Two AZD1222 doses significantly raised spike-specific TCR breadth and depth over controls. The study identified only five to seven AZD1222 recipients as seropositive at baseline.

With 4 bases removed from V and 8 bases from J, the gap between germline ends came to 21 bases. This CDR3 spans 15 amino acids. Germline CDR1 SGHKS, CDR2 YYEKEE (reference sequence). Measured with immunoSEQ multiplex PCR; TCRdb has only the in-frame clones, and not every one. The sample has just over 80,000 clones; approximately 90% are singletons. The input for sequencing was peripheral blood, taken on day 0 of AZD1222 vaccination. This receptor was taken from an adult in good health. This chain joins TRBV5-5 and TRBJ1-1; D possibly corresponds to TRBD1 (6 bases). The CDR3 protein is CASSPVRTESGEAFF. The CDR3 DNA reads TGTGCCAGCAGCCCGGTCCGGACAGAAAGTGGGGAAGCTTTCTTT. The full variable domain, in which reference TRBV5-5 and TRBJ1-1 provide the parts outside the CDR3, is DAGVTQSPTHLIKTRGQQVTLRCSPISGHKSVSWYQQVLGQGPQFIFQYYEKEERGRGNFPDRFSARQFPNYSSELNVNALLLGDSALYLCASSPVRTESGEAFFGQGTRLTVV.